The source of this T cell receptor (beta chain) is a study of blood T cell repertoires in COVID-19. Recruitment covered about two dozen US areas and drew participants whose ages spanned about 18 to 100 years. Participant-given clinical history determined each cohort assignment. Data came from immunoSEQ multiplex PCR; TCRdb stores just in-frame clones and leaves some out. The sample records about 140,000 clones, 75% to 80% being singletons. The trim removed 6 bases at V and 5 bases at J, leaving 6 bases unmatched. The CDR3 is made up of 15 amino acids. Per the germline V gene, CDR1 is KGHSH and CDR2 is LQKENI.

The gene calls are TRBV18 and TRBJ2-3; 12 bases map to TRBD2. Sequencing used PBMCs or T cells enriched from blood (not recorded which). The receptor's source is a woman in her 50s who had recovered from COVID-19. DNA for the CDR3: TGTGCCAGCTCCCCAGGACTAGCGGGAAGAGATACGCAGTATTTT. Translation: CASSPGLAGRDTQYF.